This T cell receptor (beta chain) was captured in a study of T-cell memory formation after mild COVID-19. 5'RACE, which relied on constant-segment primers, yielded TCR alpha and TCR beta cDNA libraries carrying sample barcodes and UMIs. TCRdb re-called the 5' RACE reads through MiXCR, storing one row per CDR3 protein. Of about 290,000 distinct CDR3 sequences in the sample, about 16% are singletons; the top ten hold roughly a fifth. This clonotype appeared a few times. CDR1 and CDR2 from the germline V gene are MNHEY and SVGAGI. The ends were cut back, 0 bases at V and 6 bases at J, with 15 bases in the middle. The CDR3 covers 17 residues.

The origin of this receptor is a young man who had mild COVID-19 (a few samples of this study predate the infection). Cell type and time point are not known. The sample comprised PBMCs or a T cell subset sorted from them (not recorded which). This chain joins TRBV6-5 and TRBJ1-6, with D perhaps TRBD1 (5 bases). The CDR3: CASSYSITREGNSPLHF. Written as DNA, the CDR3 is TGTGCCAGCAGTTACTCGATCACCAGGGAGGGTAATTCACCCCTCCACTTT.